These T cell receptor beta chains were read from a single sample in a study of OX40 agonist ivuxolimab in advanced cancers. Here immunoSEQ multiplex PCR was the method, and the copy in TCRdb shows in-frame clones only, minus some. The sample lists 150,000 to 170,000 clones; 94% were seen once. The input for sequencing was CD4+ or CD8+ T cells sorted from blood, taken in a trial of the OX40 agonist ivuxolimab. These receptors were obtained from an adult with an advanced solid tumor such as melanoma, head and neck, liver or kidney cancer. Both conserved end residues are part of each CDR3.

TRBV9 CASSPRSQDGSPLHF
TRBV19 CASSEEGRGRSGANVLTF
TRBV2 CASRSRGDSYEQYF
TRBV6-5 CASSGGRGITQHF
TRBV4-1 CASSQALTVTDTQYF
TRBV5-4 CASSPPGQPFSGANVLTF
TRBV11-2 CASSWGYWTEPHYGYTF
TRBV19 CASSIARQGANTEAFF
TRBV19 CASRSPELWQPQHF
TRBV5-1 CASSLASGRYNEQFF
TRBV28 CASSFLAGDYEQYF
TRBV5-1 CASSFGDSYNEQFF
TRBV5-4 CASSKREASGGTDTQYF
TRBV9 CASSVGGRETQYF
TRBV15 CATSFGVQETQYF
TRBV28 CAGKHTGGRREAFF
TRBV4-1 CASSHGIYLTGTATNEKLFF
TRBV15 CATNAGERGTGELFF
TRBV27 CASSLSREGGQRPDTQYF
TRBV6-1 CASSLYENTEAFF
TRBV6-5 CASSYLRGQGESYTF
TRBV10-1 CASSDGVAKNIQYF
TRBV5-1 CASSSSGTSGADQQFF
TRBV28 CASSWTHSYEQYF
TRBV27 CASTMTSGRWNNEQFF
TRBV29-1 CSVPRDSGANVLTF
TRBV18 CASSPSGGDTEAFF
TRBV5-1 CASSFGPGQSATNEKLFF
TRBV14 CASQAIFGEKRTQYF
TRBV2 CASSAWGGSTDTQYF
TRBV4-3 CASSHRDTIGNEQFF
TRBV10-3 CAISSTGGLYNEQFF
TRBV7-3 CASSLTIKETQYF
TRBV28 CASSLIGQETQYF
TRBV19 CASRRATGVNTGELFF
TRBV27 CASSSGIATNEKLFF
TRBV2 CASSENSYQPQHF
TRBV30 CAWSMTGDTNGYTF
TRBV5-1 CASSIGTANEKLFF
TRBV6-1 CASSEESGNTIYF
TRBV2 CASSGTPGQGFSNQPQHF
TRBV5-8 CASSLARGPQPQHF
TRBV9 CASSVASGDPGDYNEQFF
TRBV7-2 CASSLGLGAGGETQYF
TRBV9 CASSALADTQYF
TRBV6-5 CASSYSGTPNSPLHF
TRBV7-2 CASTYGSHSGNTIYF
TRBV28 CASSLVQGLRTEAFF